A single sample gave rise to the 21 T cell receptor beta chains below, sequenced in a study of spatial heterogeneity in lung cancer. Time point: sample taken at primary tumor resection. Unsorted tumor, nontumor lung tissue or cryopreserved PBMC supplied the whole RNA. TCRdb re-analysed the 5' RACE reads in MiXCR, keeping a single row per CDR3 protein. The top ten hold approximately 35% of the sample, which has 20,000 to 25,000 distinct CDR3 sequences, about 5% seen once. Sequencing was performed on PBMCs, taken at surgery. These receptors were collected from a male donor with early-stage non-small cell lung cancer.

This clonotype was counted many times. This sequence joins TRBV24-1 and TRBJ2-5; no definite D call. The CDR3 extends over 13 amino acids. Germline V gene data show CDR1 as KGHDR and CDR2 as SFDVKD. With 4 bases removed from V and 0 bases from J, the gap between germline ends came to 5 bases. CDR3 sequence (DNA): TGTGCCACCAGTGACAGGAACCAAGAGACCCAGTACTTC. Protein: CATSDRNQETQYF.

This clonotype has at least ten counts. The rearrangement joins TRBV6-5 to TRBJ1-2; TRBD1 agrees at 8 bases. Trimming removed 5 bases from V and 5 bases from J; junction bases left unmatched: 10. The germline gives CDR1 MNHEY, CDR2 SVGAGI. This CDR3 region has 15 residues. The CDR3 loop is CASSRDRPPGYGYTF. Written as DNA, the CDR3 is TGTGCCAGCAGTCGGGACAGGCCTCCGGGATATGGCTACACCTTC.

This clonotype was recorded at least ten times. CDR3: CASSPRVGTEAFF. The CDR3 coding sequence is TGTGCCAGCAGCCCCCGGGTAGGGACTGAAGCTTTCTTT. The chain joins TRBV9 to TRBJ1-1, with D unclear. V dropped 4 bases and J dropped 5 bases, with 12 bases sitting between them. CDR1 and CDR2 from the germline V gene are SGDLS and YYNGEE. This CDR3 is built from 13 residues. Based on the CDR3 plus reference TRBV9 and TRBJ1-1, the full variable domain is DSGVTQTPKHLITATGQRVTLRCSPRSGDLSVYWYQQSLDQGLQFLIQYYNGEERAKGNILERFSAQQFPDLHSELNLSSLELGDSALYFCASSPRVGTEAFFGQGTRLTVV.

This clonotype came up many times. The V and J genes are TRBV6-1 and TRBJ2-1, with D hard to call. V lost 5 bases to trimming and J lost 3 bases, with 11 bases between them. Germline CDR1 MNHNS, CDR2 SASEGT. The CDR3 totals 14 residues. This chain's CDR3 is CASSRAGDYNEQFF. The DNA for the CDR3 is TGTGCCAGCAGTAGGGCAGGAGACTACAATGAGCAGTTCTTC.

This clonotype was found many times. This chain connects TRBV7-9 to TRBJ1-1; no clear D. V was pared by 5 bases and J by 6 bases, with 7 bases between. Per the germline V gene, CDR1 is SEHNR and CDR2 is FQNEAQ (reference sequence). The CDR3 length is 11 residues. Here the CDR3 DNA reads TGTGCCAGCAGCACGGGCCCTGAAGCTTTCTTT. As protein: CASSTGPEAFF.

This clonotype occurred many times. The gene calls are TRBV24-1 and TRBJ2-3; the D is unclear. V was clipped by 8 bases and J by 5 bases, with 10 bases between them. Germline V gene data show CDR1 as KGHDR and CDR2 as SFDVKD. The CDR3 consists of 12 residues. In DNA, the CDR3 is TGTGCCACCAAGATCGCTCAAGATACGCAGTATTTT. Its translation is CATKIAQDTQYF.

This clonotype has ten or more counts. The V and J genes are TRBV6-2 or TRBV6-3 and TRBJ2-7; D unclear. V gave up 11 bases and J gave up 5 bases, with 28 bases separating them. From germline, CDR1 is MNHEY and CDR2 SVGEGT. The CDR3 sequence is 16 residues long. CDR3 region: CASRRALSARPNEQYF. In DNA form, the CDR3 reads TGTGCCTCCCGGAGAGCCCTAAGCGCGAGACCGAACGAGCAGTACTTC.

This clonotype was recorded at least ten times. J is TRBJ1-1 and V is TRBV6-5; the D is unclear. Per the germline V gene, CDR1 is MNHEY and CDR2 is SVGAGI. This CDR3 is 13 amino acids long. V was pared by 0 bases and J by 2 bases, with 4 bases between. This CDR3 is CASSYSKNTEAFF. The DNA for the CDR3 is TGTGCCAGCAGTTACTCTAAAAACACTGAAGCTTTCTTT.

At least ten counts were recorded for this clonotype. The CDR3 nucleotides read TGCAGCGTTCAGGAGAGGGAAGATTCACCCCTCCACTTT. It yields the protein CSVQEREDSPLHF. The rearrangement uses TRBV29-1 and TRBJ1-6; D gene unclear. The CDR3 runs 13 residues. Germline V gives CDR1 SQVTM, CDR2 ANQGSEA. V was pared by 5 bases and J by 8 bases, with 13 bases between.

The CDR3 protein is CASSLTGQGTDTQYF. Here the CDR3 DNA reads TGTGCCAGCAGCTTAACGGGACAGGGGACAGATACGCAGTATTTT. V is TRBV7-3 and J is TRBJ2-3, with 10 nucleotides matching TRBD1. CDR3 size: 15 residues. The ends lost 0 bases at V and 3 bases at J; junction bases unmatched: 0. Germline V CDR1 and CDR2: SGHTA, FQGTGA.

Concerning this clonotype: This could be a read error, since a much larger clone is one nucleotide away. The genes are TRBV19 and TRBJ1-6; no clear D gene. The CDR3 has 15 amino acids. CDR1 and CDR2 from the germline V gene are LNHDA and SQIVND (reference sequence). V lost 4 bases, J lost 6 bases, and 13 bases lay in between. The CDR3 reads CASSTSAGSNSPLHF. The CDR3 nucleotides are TGTGCCAGTAGTACCTCGGCAGGATCTAATTCACCCCTCCACTTT. Full variable domain (missing parts from reference TRBV19 and TRBJ1-6): DGGITQSPKYLFRKEGQNVTLSCEQNLNHDAMYWYRQDPGQGLRLIYYSQIVNDFQKGDIAEGYSVSREKKESFPLTVTSAQKNPTAFYLCASSTSAGSNSPLHFGNGTRLTVT.

This clonotype was observed many times. CDR3 DNA sequence: TGTGCCAGCAGCTTAGAGGCGGGAGTAGGTCTAACCGGGGAGCTGTTTTTT. Its translation: CASSLEAGVGLTGELFF. The V call is TRBV11-2, the J call TRBJ2-2, with TRBD2 identical over 7 bases. The CDR3 length is 17 residues. Trimming removed 0 bases from V and 5 bases from J; junction bases left unmatched: 9. CDR1 SGHAT and CDR2 FQNNGV come from the germline V gene.

The table lists this clonotype with many counts. The chain recombines TRBV5-1 with TRBJ2-5, with D unresolved. V dropped 0 bases and J dropped 5 bases, with 14 bases sitting between them. The CDR3 covers 15 residues. From germline, CDR1 is SGHRS and CDR2 YFSETQ. The CDR3 here is CASSLADGSWETQYF. CDR3 nucleotides: TGCGCCAGCAGCTTGGCCGACGGTAGTTGGGAGACCCAGTACTTC. The full variable domain, completed using reference TRBV5-1 and TRBJ2-5, is KAGVTQTPRYLIKTRGQQVTLSCSPISGHRSVSWYQQTPGQGLQFLFEYFSETQRNKGNFPGRFSGRQFSNSRSEMNVSTLELGDSALYLCASSLADGSWETQYFGPGTRLLVL.

This clonotype has ten or more counts. The chain joins TRBV29-1 to TRBJ2-1; D may correspond to TRBD1 or TRBD2 (6 bases each). CDR3 length: 13 amino acids. The germline V and J ends were trimmed by 6 bases and 12 bases, with 21 bases remaining between them. Germline assignment: CDR1 SQVTM and CDR2 ANQGSEA. The CDR3 sequence: CSVGGERSRGQFF. The DNA for the CDR3 is TGCAGCGTCGGGGGCGAGAGGTCCCGGGGGCAGTTCTTC.

In this sample, this clonotype is medium-sized. The rearrangement joins TRBV5-1 to TRBJ2-3, with TRBD1 as a possible D gene (5 bases). CDR3 length: 14 amino acids. Trimming cost V 0 bases and J 2 bases, with 7 bases left between them. The germline V gene encodes CDR1 SGHRS and CDR2 YFSETQ. CDR3 in DNA: TGCGCCAGCAGCTTGGGACAGAACACAGATACGCAGTATTTT. Protein product: CASSLGQNTDTQYF.

This clonotype was counted many times. The gene calls are TRBV6-1 and TRBJ1-2; D gene ambiguous. This CDR3 is 14 amino acids long. The V gene lost 8 bases and the J gene lost 10 bases, with 23 bases spanning the gap. Germline V gene lookup returns CDR1 MNHNS and CDR2 SASEGT. Written as DNA, the CDR3 is TGTGCCAGCGCCCCCGGATGGCAGCCTGCCGACTACACCTTC. This translates into CASAPGWQPADYTF.

This clonotype was found many times. The chain combines TRBV20-1 with TRBJ2-7; the D gene could be TRBD1 or TRBD2 (7 bases each). Between the trimmed V and J ends, which lost 5 bases and 6 bases, there was a span of 17 bases. CDR1 and CDR2 (germline): DFQATT, SNEGSKA (reference sequence). The CDR3 is 13 residues long. The CDR3 spells CSAPGGRGREQYF. In DNA form, the CDR3 reads TGCAGTGCTCCCGGAGGGAGGGGGCGCGAGCAGTACTTC.

At least ten counts were recorded for this clonotype. This chain uses TRBV30 with TRBJ1-4; the D gene is possibly TRBD1 (6 bases). This CDR3 has 12 amino acids. V dropped 8 bases and J dropped 8 bases, with 15 bases sitting between them. The germline V gene encodes CDR1 GTSNPN and CDR2 SVGIG (reference sequence). DNA for the CDR3: TGTGCCGCCGCCTGGGGGCTAGAAAAACTGTTTTTT. This gives the protein CAAAWGLEKLFF. Full variable domain (remainder filled in from reference TRBV30 and TRBJ1-4): SQTIHQWPATLVQPVGSPLSLECTVEGTSNPNLYWYRQAAGRGLQLLFYSVGIGQISSEVPQNLSASRPQDRQFILSSKKLLLSDSGFYLCAAAWGLEKLFFGSGTQLSVL.

V usage is TRBV18 and J usage is TRBJ2-7, with unresolved D. The germline V and J ends were trimmed by 3 bases and 2 bases, with 8 bases remaining between them. Germline CDR1 reads KGHSH; CDR2 reads LQKENI. This CDR3 is 13 amino acids long. This chain's CDR3 is CASSPQDPYEQYF. CDR3 coding DNA: TGTGCCAGCTCACCCCAGGATCCCTACGAGCAGTACTTC.

This clonotype appeared many times. This chain links TRBV27 with TRBJ1-5, with D tentatively TRBD1 (5 bases). Trimming removed 7 bases from V and 4 bases from J, with 20 bases in between. The CDR3 contains 16 residues. CDR1 MNHEY and CDR2 SMNVEV come from the germline V gene (reference sequence). The CDR3 coding sequence is TGTGCCAGCATTAAACCGGGACGGTCTAAGAATCAGCCCCAGCATTTT. This translates into CASIKPGRSKNQPQHF.

This clonotype has ten or more counts. This rearrangement joins TRBV10-3 to TRBJ2-1; 10 positions match TRBD2. Germline V gives CDR1 ENHRY, CDR2 SYGVKD. This CDR3 spans 13 amino acids. J gave up 6 bases and V 6 bases, and 2 bases lay outside the gene matches. CDR3 bases: TGTGCCATCAGAGCGGGAGGGCCCAATGAGCAGTTCTTC. This codes for CAIRAGGPNEQFF.